This T cell receptor (beta chain) comes out of a study of blood T cell repertoires in COVID-19 (dated by TCRdb to about 2020). In terms of the full investigation: ImmuneRACE Cohort 3 recovered participants were defined by two consecutive negative NP/OP PCR tests, healthcare professional clearance, or symptom resolution. Samples from collaborators originated in the United States, Italy and Spain and spanned both the acute and convalescent phases of COVID-19. The prospective study material was composed of cDNA or gDNA derived from T cells, B-cell-depleted T cells, or PBMCs. Deeply sampled blood TCRbeta repertoires from subjects exposed to, actively infected with, or recovered from COVID-19 were included in the dataset. A freely available public database, intended as a resource for researchers studying the immune response to SARS-CoV-2, is where the repertoires were released. Samples came from the ongoing ImmuneRACE study (first 160 participants) plus 1,254 subjects from 6 global collaborators. The sample metadata nearly always contained a de-identified subject ID, COVID-19 status, age in years and sex. Where HLA class I and class II types were available, the types were taken from metadata supplied by the sample provider, not from assay-based typing. Here is what the overall study found, with its caveats: Clinical and demographic metadata were provided uncurated, with the amount varying by source and participant.

As to this clone: What this receptor recognizes is not known. Nothing much larger sits one base from this clone, and base qualities are not available.

Participants in the prospective study were enrolled through a virtual design, were aged about 18 to 100 years, and lived in approximately 25 United States geographic areas. Cohort assignment in the prospective study relied on participant-reported clinical history from a screening survey and a study questionnaire. In the prospective study, mobile phlebotomists collected whole blood, serum and a nasopharyngeal or oropharyngeal swab from each participant. Participants in the prospective study had the option to provide additional blood draws and questionnaires over a roughly two-month period. Blood samples from the prospective study were shipped frozen or at room temperature prior to DNA extraction. Between the V and J ends, shortened by 6 bases and 0 bases respectively, the junction contains 7 bases. The CDR3 starts with the cysteine, ends with the phenylalanine, and has 13 residues. CDR3 DNA only is kept here, 39 bases in frame from base 1. CDR1 and CDR2 were assigned from the germline V gene as SGDLS and YYNGEE.

TCRbeta CDR3 regions were amplified from genomic DNA by means of the immunoSEQ Assay, a bias-controlled multiplex PCR. From the authors' description of their analysis: Within the assay, amplification of reference gene primers was used to estimate how many nucleated cells each sample contained. Sequence reads were collapsed and filtered to measure the absolute abundance of every unique TCRbeta CDR3 rearrangement. Productive Simpson clonality was computed per sample as the square root of Simpson's diversity index over productive rearrangements. TCRdb retrieved this table from immuneACCESS and kept in-frame rearrangements only. Not all clones are present; in checked studies, unresolved V genes account for under half, and no reason is known for the remainder. For V, J and clone size, that table is used; D and trimming come from the DNA. The sample table shows about 140,000 clones, and nearly 85% are seen once. The top ten hold approximately 4% of the sample.

The sequenced sample consisted of PBMCs or T cells enriched from blood (not recorded which). This chain is built from TRBV9 and TRBJ1-5, with no D gene named confidently. The sequence came from a man aged 50 to 60 in a cohort exposed to, infected with or recovered from COVID-19 (not recorded which). This receptor carries the CDR3 CASNRDSNQPQHF. DNA sequence: TGTGCCAGCAATAGAGATAGCAATCAGCCCCAGCATTTT.